A single sample is the source of the 3 T cell receptor beta chains below, sequenced in a study of T cells in tuberculosis. Using immunoSEQ multiplex PCR, the repertoire was profiled, and TCRdb retains in-frame clones only, with some absent. Counted here are 25,000 to 30,000 clones, roughly 89% occurring once; the ten biggest clones make up roughly 6.1%. The specimen sequenced was PBMCs. The receptors stem from a donor aged 10 to 29 with latent tuberculosis or without tuberculosis infection.

This clone was seen only once. V usage is TRBV19 and J usage is TRBJ2-5, with 8 bases fitting TRBD2. Per the germline V gene, CDR1 is LNHDA and CDR2 is SQIVND (reference sequence). The CDR3 sequence is 15 residues long. J was trimmed by 5 bases and V by 3 bases; bases with no gene match: 8. For the CDR3, the DNA is TGTGCCAGTAGTATGGGGCAGCGGGGGCTCGAGACCCAGTACTTC. Encoded protein: CASSMGQRGLETQYF.

This rearrangement joins TRBV10-3 to TRBJ1-1; no reliable D call. V was pared by 2 bases and J by 4 bases, with 8 bases between. The CDR3 sequence is 13 residues long. Germline V CDR1 and CDR2: ENHRY, SYGVKD. The chain's CDR3 is CAISEPGPTEAFF. The CDR3 region has the DNA TGTGCCATCAGTGAGCCAGGCCCCACTGAAGCTTTCTTT.

The V call is TRBV2, the J call TRBJ2-2; possible D gene TRBD2, 6 bases. The germline V gene encodes CDR1 SNHLY and CDR2 FYNNEI. V lost 6 bases and J 4 bases, leaving 12 bases between the germline ends. The CDR3 spans 14 residues. CDR3 sequence reads: CASRGGLGTGELFF. Written as DNA, the CDR3 is TGTGCCAGCAGGGGGGGTTTGGGCACCGGGGAGCTGTTTTTT.